The 29 T cell receptor beta chains below were found in one sample sequenced in a study of shared clonotypes between healthy human individuals. Libraries were prepared by immunoSEQ multiplex PCR; TCRdb keeps only in-frame clonotypes and omits some of them. The repertoire holds approximately 2.1 million clones, with more than 85% as singletons. The sample taken for sequencing was naive CD4+ T cells from PBMCs. Subset denoted: CD45RA+ positively selected. Receptors were obtained from a man younger than 30 in good health. Some clones in this sample may be carry-over from other donors' samples.

This chain uses TRBV10-3 with TRBJ2-5; maybe TRBD2 (5 bases). The V end was cut by 3 bases, the J end by 4 bases, with 15 bases between. The CDR3 consists of 15 residues. Germline V gene sequence: CDR1 ENHRY, CDR2 SYGVKD. The CDR3 protein is CAISDGIGNRETQYF. CDR3 nucleotide sequence: TGTGCCATCAGTGACGGTATCGGGAATCGAGAGACCCAGTACTTC.

The chain carries TRBV2 and TRBJ1-2; the match to TRBD1 covers 9 bases. The CDR3 sequence is 14 residues long. Trimming removed 5 bases from V and 7 bases from J; junction bases left unmatched: 8. The germline gives CDR1 SNHLY, CDR2 FYNNEI. CDR3 DNA: TGTGCCAGCAGTAGAGAGGGGACAGGGTTTGGCTACACCTTC. It codes for CASSREGTGFGYTF. The entire variable domain, with the rest obtained from reference TRBV2 and TRBJ1-2, is as follows: EPEVTQTPSHQVTQMGQEVILRCVPISNHLYFYWYRQILGQKVEFLVSFYNNEISEKSEIFDDQFSVERPDGSNFTLKIRSTKLEDSAMYFCASSREGTGFGYTFGSGTRLTVV.

This chain connects TRBV2 to TRBJ1-5; D may be TRBD1 (5 bases). The CDR3 contains 13 residues. Trimming pared 8 bases from V and 6 bases from J, leaving 14 bases between. CDR1 SNHLY and CDR2 FYNNEI come from the germline V gene. The CDR3 protein is CASCEWGSQPQHF. DNA of the CDR3: TGTGCCAGCTGCGAGTGGGGCAGTCAGCCCCAGCATTTT.

The genes are TRBV4-2 and TRBJ2-5, with 7 bases identical to TRBD2. V lost 4 bases and J lost 2; bases outside the gene matches: 13. Germline-derived CDR1 and CDR2 are LGHNA and YNFKEQ. The CDR3 covers 17 residues. CDR3 nucleotide sequence: TGTGCCAGCAGCCCCCGGGGAGGGGTCGGGGGACAAGAGACCCAGTACTTC. Its protein is CASSPRGGVGGQETQYF.

CDR3 region: CASSLVAGVIGGYTF. In DNA form, the CDR3 reads TGTGCCAGCAGCTTAGTGGCAGGGGTGATAGGCGGCTACACCTTC. V gene TRBV7-8 combines with J gene TRBJ1-2, with D possibly matching TRBD1 (6 bases). Germline V gene data show CDR1 as SGHVS and CDR2 as FQNEAQ. The CDR3 length is 15 residues. With 1 base removed from V and 8 bases from J, the gap between germline ends came to 17 bases.

V usage is TRBV28 and J usage is TRBJ1-2; no firm D call. This CDR3 is built from 13 residues. Trimming stripped 6 bases from V and 4 bases from J, with 12 bases between. Germline V gene lookup returns CDR1 MDHEN and CDR2 SYDVKM. CDR3 loop: CASSLSYSYGYTF. DNA for the CDR3: TGTGCCAGCAGCCTAAGCTACTCCTATGGCTACACCTTC.

This clone has a single count. The J gene is TRBJ1-1, the V gene TRBV28, with 7 bases that match TRBD1. The germline V gene has CDR1 MDHEN and CDR2 SYDVKM. The CDR3 is 16 residues long. Trimming cost V 5 bases and J 1 base; bases outside gene matches: 10. The chain's CDR3 is CASSRGTVLRNTEAFF. Written as DNA, the CDR3 is TGTGCCAGCAGTCGCGGGACAGTACTTAGGAACACTGAAGCTTTCTTT.

V usage is TRBV7-2 and J usage is TRBJ2-2; no clear D gene. There are 15 residues in the CDR3. Trimming took 2 bases from V and 6 from J, leaving 13 bases between them. Germline CDR1 SGHTA, CDR2 FQGNSA. CDR3 DNA sequence: TGTGCCAGCAGCTTACAACTACCTGGGTCCGGGGAGCTGTTTTTT. Translating it yields CASSLQLPGSGELFF.

The V and J genes are TRBV9 and TRBJ2-1; 10 bases match TRBD2. Germline CDR1 SGDLS, CDR2 YYNGEE. The CDR3 spans 16 residues. V lost 3 bases and J lost 4; bases outside the gene matches: 7. The CDR3 spells CASSGYSGRGYNEQFF. The CDR3 region has the DNA TGTGCCAGCAGCGGTTACAGCGGGAGGGGTTACAATGAGCAGTTCTTC.

J is TRBJ1-1 and V is TRBV7-3; D is unclear. Germline V gives CDR1 SGHTA, CDR2 FQGTGA. The V and J ends lost 6 bases and 1 base respectively, with 12 bases between them. The CDR3 contains 14 residues. CDR3 bases: TGTGCCAGCAGTCCAGCCCCCGCGAACACTGAAGCTTTCTTT. This gives the protein CASSPAPANTEAFF.

This clone was detected only once. This CDR3 reads CASSLPRPGGYTGELFF. The CDR3 nucleotides are TGTGCCAGCTCACTTCCTCGACCGGGCGGCTACACCGGGGAGCTGTTTTTT. This chain connects TRBV18 to TRBJ2-2; D is uncertain. Trimming took off 4 bases at V and 3 bases at J, with 18 bases between the two ends. The CDR3 has 17 amino acids. From germline, CDR1 is KGHSH and CDR2 LQKENI. Variable domain in full (rest from reference TRBV18 and TRBJ2-2): NAGVMQNPRHLVRRRGQEARLRCSPMKGHSHVYWYRQLPEEGLKFMVYLQKENIIDESGMPKERFSAEFPKEGPSILRIQQVVRGDSAAYFCASSLPRPGGYTGELFFGEGSRLTVL.

The gene calls are TRBV28 and TRBJ2-7; 10 positions agree with TRBD2. This CDR3 is built from 15 residues. V dropped 6 bases and J dropped 1; count of bases not matched to a gene: 6. CDR1 and CDR2 from the germline V gene are MDHEN and SYDVKM. The CDR3 sequence: CASRDSGRLSYEQYF. In DNA, the CDR3 is TGTGCCAGCAGGGATAGCGGGAGGCTTTCCTACGAGCAGTACTTC.

The chain carries TRBV7-9 and TRBJ1-2, with 9 bases that match TRBD1. Germline lookup yields CDR1 SEHNR and CDR2 FQNEAQ (reference sequence). After removal of 3 bases from V and 8 bases from J, the junction contained 7 bases not matched to a gene. This CDR3 is built from 14 residues. This chain's CDR3 is CASSFVGTGSGYTF. The DNA of the CDR3 is TGTGCCAGCAGCTTCGTTGGGACAGGGTCGGGCTACACCTTC.

This clone was seen once. This chain links TRBV5-1 with TRBJ2-7; possibly TRBD1 for D (6 bases). CDR1 is SGHRS and CDR2 is YFSETQ in the germline V gene. V lost 2 bases, J lost 3 bases, and 15 bases lay in between. The CDR3 runs to 15 residues. The CDR3 loop is CASSFTDRTSYEQYF. The CDR3 DNA reads as TGCGCCAGCAGCTTCACCGACAGGACCAGCTACGAGCAGTACTTC.

J is TRBJ2-2 and V is TRBV7-3; D gene unclear. CDR3 length: 16 residues. Looked up from germline, CDR1 is SGHTA and CDR2 is FQGTGA. Trimming took off 0 bases at V and 4 bases at J, with 12 bases between the two ends. CDR3 amino acids: CASSLTVGIGTGELFF. The CDR3 DNA sequence: TGTGCCAGCAGCTTAACGGTTGGGATTGGCACCGGGGAGCTGTTTTTT.

J is TRBJ2-1 and V is TRBV11-2, with D perhaps matching TRBD2 (6 bases). Germline CDR1 reads SGHAT; CDR2 reads FQNNGV. V shed 1 base and J shed 10 bases, with 11 bases lying between them. The length of the CDR3 is 13 residues. The CDR3 loop reads CASSLGASAEQFF. The CDR3 DNA reads TGTGCCAGCAGCTTAGGGGCTAGCGCCGAGCAGTTCTTC. Full variable domain (rest looked up from reference TRBV11-2 and TRBJ2-1): EAGVAQSPRYKIIEKRQSVAFWCNPISGHATLYWYQQILGQGPKLLIQFQNNGVVDDSQLPKDRFSAERLKGVDSTLKIQPAKLEDSAVYLCASSLGASAEQFFGPGTRLTVL.

The chain joins TRBV2 to TRBJ1-4; 9 nucleotides line up with TRBD1. From germline, CDR1 is SNHLY and CDR2 FYNNEI. This CDR3 is built from 15 residues. The V gene end was trimmed by 9 bases and the J gene end by 7 bases; junction bases not matched to a gene: 12. This CDR3 is CASSPGQGSGEKLFF. DNA of the CDR3: TGTGCCAGTTCCCCGGGACAGGGATCGGGTGAAAAACTGTTTTTT.

The chain links TRBV18 to TRBJ2-7; D is ambiguous. The germline V and J ends were trimmed by 0 bases and 5 bases, with 8 bases remaining between them. CDR3 size: 13 residues. Germline CDR1 and CDR2: KGHSH and LQKENI. The CDR3 DNA sequence: TGTGCCAGCTCACCACCTTTTCGGGACGAGCAGTACTTC. This gives the protein CASSPPFRDEQYF. The whole variable domain, remainder taken from reference TRBV18 and TRBJ2-7, is NAGVMQNPRHLVRRRGQEARLRCSPMKGHSHVYWYRQLPEEGLKFMVYLQKENIIDESGMPKERFSAEFPKEGPSILRIQQVVRGDSAAYFCASSPPFRDEQYFGPGTRLTVT.

The chain has TRBV28 and TRBJ1-2, with 8 bases fitting TRBD1. V lost 5 bases, J lost 7 bases, and 9 bases stayed unmatched. The CDR3 extends over 14 amino acids. Germline lookup yields CDR1 MDHEN and CDR2 SYDVKM. The CDR3 loop reads CASSRRDRNSGYTF. CDR3 DNA sequence: TGTGCCAGCAGTCGCCGGGACAGGAACAGTGGCTACACCTTC.

CDR3 region: CASSEVGQETQYF. CDR3 nucleotide sequence: TGTGCCAGCAGTGAAGTGGGGCAAGAGACCCAGTACTTC. J is TRBJ2-5 and V is TRBV2, with no clear D. V lost 1 base and J 2 bases, leaving 5 bases between the germline ends. The germline V gene encodes CDR1 SNHLY and CDR2 FYNNEI. CDR3 length equals 13 residues.

The chain is built from TRBV28 and TRBJ2-3; 13 bases line up with TRBD2. Germline V gene sequence: CDR1 MDHEN, CDR2 SYDVKM. The CDR3 runs to 14 residues. J was trimmed by 14 bases and V by 4 bases; bases with no gene match: 9. The chain's CDR3 is CASSSGGLAGEWYF. CDR3 in DNA: TGTGCCAGCAGTTCGGGAGGACTAGCGGGAGAGTGGTATTTT.

This clone has just one count. V and J are TRBV5-4 and TRBJ2-1, with 8 bases lining up with TRBD1. CDR3 length equals 16 residues. With 3 bases clipped from V and 5 bases from J, the junction kept 10 bases outside the gene matches. Germline CDR1 is SGHNT and CDR2 is YYREEE (reference sequence). The CDR3 sequence is CASSSKVGTGHNEQFF. CDR3 nucleotide sequence: TGTGCCAGCAGCTCAAAAGTCGGGACAGGCCACAATGAGCAGTTCTTC.

This clone was observed once. This rearrangement joins TRBV15 to TRBJ2-5; 9 bases align to TRBD1. Germline trimming cut 3 bases from V and 5 bases from J; bases unmatched to any gene: 10. Germline V gene sequence: CDR1 LNHNV, CDR2 YYDKDF (reference sequence). The CDR3 loop spans 16 amino acids. The CDR3 nucleotides read TGTGCCACCAGCAGCGGCCGAGGGACAGGGAGGGAGACCCAGTACTTC. Encoded protein: CATSSGRGTGRETQYF.

Here the CDR3 reads CASSLTDYEQFF. The CDR3 DNA sequence: TGTGCCAGCAGCCTCACCGATTATGAGCAGTTCTTC. This chain links TRBV9 with TRBJ2-1; no reliable D call. The CDR3 runs to 12 residues. Germline CDR1 SGDLS, CDR2 YYNGEE. V was pared by 4 bases and J by 8 bases, with 10 bases between.

The V and J genes are TRBV15 and TRBJ1-5; D remains ambiguous. The CDR3 is made up of 15 amino acids. V dropped 0 bases and J dropped 0 bases, with 6 bases sitting between them. Per germline, CDR1 LNHNV and CDR2 YYDKDF (reference sequence). The CDR3 reads CATSRDFGSNQPQHF. CDR3 in DNA: TGTGCCACCAGCAGAGATTTCGGTAGCAATCAGCCCCAGCATTTT.

This clone occurred once. The genes are TRBV5-1 and TRBJ2-3; D unclear. Trimming took off 1 base at V and 1 base at J, with 7 bases between the two ends. The CDR3 spans 14 residues. Germline values: CDR1 SGHRS, CDR2 YFSETQ. The CDR3 DNA reads as TGCGCCAGCAGCTTGATGCGTCGCACAGATACGCAGTATTTT. It yields the protein CASSLMRRTDTQYF.

V gene TRBV11-2 combines with J gene TRBJ1-2; no clear D gene. The CDR3 is made up of 14 amino acids. V was cut by 0 bases and J by 8 bases, with 13 bases left in between. Germline loops: CDR1 SGHAT, CDR2 FQNNGV. The CDR3 spells CASSLDPSSLGYTF. CDR3 bases: TGTGCCAGCAGCTTAGATCCGTCGTCACTCGGCTACACCTTC.

V gene TRBV30 combines with J gene TRBJ2-3; 7 bases are shared with TRBD2. The CDR3 length is 15 residues. Germline V CDR1 and CDR2: GTSNPN, SVGIG (reference sequence). With 0 bases clipped from V and 6 bases from J, the junction kept 9 bases outside the gene matches. The CDR3 bases are TGTGCCTGGAGTGTTCTCGGGAGGCCCTCCGATACGCAGTATTTT. Translating gives CAWSVLGRPSDTQYF.

This clone was picked up a small number of times. The V and J genes are TRBV7-2 and TRBJ1-2; D call uncertain. Per germline, CDR1 SGHTA and CDR2 FQGNSA. The CDR3 extends over 12 amino acids. V was shortened by 5 bases and J by 4 bases, with 8 bases between the two germline ends. CDR3 nucleotide sequence: TGTGCCAGCAGCGCGGGGATCTATGGCTACACCTTC. Protein product: CASSAGIYGYTF. The entire variable domain, with the rest obtained from reference TRBV7-2 and TRBJ1-2, is as follows: GAGVSQSPSNKVTEKGKDVELRCDPISGHTALYWYRQSLGQGLEFLIYFQGNSAPDKSGLPSDRFSAERTGGSVSTLTIQRTQQEDSAVYLCASSAGIYGYTFGSGTRLTVV.